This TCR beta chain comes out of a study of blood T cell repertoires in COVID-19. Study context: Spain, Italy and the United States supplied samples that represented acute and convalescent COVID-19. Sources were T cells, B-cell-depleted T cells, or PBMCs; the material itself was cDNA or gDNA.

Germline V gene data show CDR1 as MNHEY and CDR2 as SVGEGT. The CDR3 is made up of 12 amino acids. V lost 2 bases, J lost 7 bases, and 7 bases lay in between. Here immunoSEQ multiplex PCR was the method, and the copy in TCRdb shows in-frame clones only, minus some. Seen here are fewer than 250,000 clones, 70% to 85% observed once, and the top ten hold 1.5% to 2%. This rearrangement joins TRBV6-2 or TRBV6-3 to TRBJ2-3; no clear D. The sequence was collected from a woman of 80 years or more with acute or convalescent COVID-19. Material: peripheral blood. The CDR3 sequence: CASSYRWHTQYF. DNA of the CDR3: TGTGCCAGCAGTTACCGCTGGCATACGCAGTATTTT.